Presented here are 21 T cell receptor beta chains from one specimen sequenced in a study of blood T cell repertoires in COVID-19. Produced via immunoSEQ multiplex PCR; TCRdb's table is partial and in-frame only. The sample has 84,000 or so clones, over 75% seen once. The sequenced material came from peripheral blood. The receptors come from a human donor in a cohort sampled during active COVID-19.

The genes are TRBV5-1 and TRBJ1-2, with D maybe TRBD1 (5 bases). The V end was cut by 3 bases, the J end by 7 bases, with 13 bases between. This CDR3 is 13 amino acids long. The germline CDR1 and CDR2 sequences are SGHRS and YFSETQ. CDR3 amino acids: CASSSPDQGGYTF. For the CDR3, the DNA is TGCGCCAGCAGCTCCCCCGATCAGGGTGGCTACACCTTC.

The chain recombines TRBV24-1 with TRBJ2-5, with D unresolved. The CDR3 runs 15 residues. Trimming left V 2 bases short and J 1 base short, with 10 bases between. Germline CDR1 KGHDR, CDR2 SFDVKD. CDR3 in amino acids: CATSDSHRPQETQYF. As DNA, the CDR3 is TGTGCCACCAGTGATTCCCACAGACCCCAAGAGACCCAGTACTTC.

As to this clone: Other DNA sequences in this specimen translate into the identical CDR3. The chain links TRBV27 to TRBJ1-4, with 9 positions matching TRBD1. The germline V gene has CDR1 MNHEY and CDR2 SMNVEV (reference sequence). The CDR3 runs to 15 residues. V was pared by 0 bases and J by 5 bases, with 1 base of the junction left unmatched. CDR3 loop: CASSLSGTGNEKLFF. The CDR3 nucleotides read TGTGCCAGCAGTTTATCGGGGACAGGGAATGAAAAACTGTTTTTT.

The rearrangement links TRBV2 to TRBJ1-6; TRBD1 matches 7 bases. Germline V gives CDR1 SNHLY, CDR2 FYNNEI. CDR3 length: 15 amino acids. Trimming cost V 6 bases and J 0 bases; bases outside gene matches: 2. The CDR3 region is CASRDRDSYNSPLHF. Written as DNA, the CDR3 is TGTGCCAGCAGAGACAGGGACTCCTATAATTCACCCCTCCACTTT.

In DNA form, the CDR3 reads TGTGCCAGCAGCTCGGACAGGCGGCTAGGGCCCCAGCATTTT. Its translation is CASSSDRRLGPQHF. V is TRBV7-2 and J is TRBJ1-5; 7 nucleotides agree with TRBD1. The trim removed 4 bases at V and 9 bases at J, leaving 9 bases unmatched. Germline V gene lookup returns CDR1 SGHTA and CDR2 FQGNSA. The CDR3 contains 14 residues.

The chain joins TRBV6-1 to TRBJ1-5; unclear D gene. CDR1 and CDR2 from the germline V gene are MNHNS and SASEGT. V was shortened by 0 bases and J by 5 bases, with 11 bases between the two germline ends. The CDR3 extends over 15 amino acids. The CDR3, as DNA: TGTGCCAGCAGTGAAGCGGGTTTCGGGTATCAGCCCCAGCATTTT. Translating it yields CASSEAGFGYQPQHF.

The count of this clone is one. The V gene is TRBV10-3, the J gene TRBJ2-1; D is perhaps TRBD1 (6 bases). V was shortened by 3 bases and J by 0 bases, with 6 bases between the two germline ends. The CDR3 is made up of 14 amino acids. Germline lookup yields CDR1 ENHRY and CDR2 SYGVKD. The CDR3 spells CAISEGGSYNEQFF. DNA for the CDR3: TGTGCCATCAGTGAAGGGGGCTCCTACAATGAGCAGTTCTTC.

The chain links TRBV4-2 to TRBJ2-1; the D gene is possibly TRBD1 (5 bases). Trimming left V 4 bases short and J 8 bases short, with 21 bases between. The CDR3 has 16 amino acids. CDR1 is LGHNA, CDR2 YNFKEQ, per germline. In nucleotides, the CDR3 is TGTGCCAGCAGCCCCGAGCTCGAACAGGTATTCTATGAGCAGTTCTTC. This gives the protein CASSPELEQVFYEQFF.

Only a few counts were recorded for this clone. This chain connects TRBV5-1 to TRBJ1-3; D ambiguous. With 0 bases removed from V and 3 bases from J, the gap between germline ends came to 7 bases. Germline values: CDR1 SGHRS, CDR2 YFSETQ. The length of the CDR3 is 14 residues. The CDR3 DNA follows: TGCGCCAGCAGCTTGGTGGCAGGTGGAAACACCATATATTTT. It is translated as CASSLVAGGNTIYF.

In DNA, the CDR3 is TGCGCCAGCAGCCAAACACAGATTAACTATGGCTACACCTTC. This codes for CASSQTQINYGYTF. The chain combines TRBV4-1 with TRBJ1-2; unclear D gene. The V end was cut by 2 bases, the J end by 1 base, with 8 bases between. The germline V gene has CDR1 MGHRA and CDR2 YSYEKL. The CDR3 is 14 residues long.

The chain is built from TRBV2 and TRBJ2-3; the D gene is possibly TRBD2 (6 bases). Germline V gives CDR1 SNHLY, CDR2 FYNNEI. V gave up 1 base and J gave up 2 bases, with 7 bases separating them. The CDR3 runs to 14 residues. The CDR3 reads CASSEGLDTDTQYF. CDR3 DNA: TGTGCCAGCAGTGAAGGACTAGACACAGATACGCAGTATTTT.

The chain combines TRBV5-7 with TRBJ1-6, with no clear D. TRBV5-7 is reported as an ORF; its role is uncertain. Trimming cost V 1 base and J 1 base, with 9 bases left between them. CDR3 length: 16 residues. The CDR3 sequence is CASSLSSGSYNSPLHF. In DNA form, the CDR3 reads TGTGCCAGCAGCTTGTCTTCCGGGTCCTATAATTCACCCCTCCACTTT.

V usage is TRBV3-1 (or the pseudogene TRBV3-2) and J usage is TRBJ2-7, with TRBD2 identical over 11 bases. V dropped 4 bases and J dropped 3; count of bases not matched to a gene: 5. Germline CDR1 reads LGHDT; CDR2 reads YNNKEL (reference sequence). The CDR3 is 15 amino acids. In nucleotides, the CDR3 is TGTGCCAGCAGCCGCCGACTAGCGGGGAACTACGAGCAGTACTTC. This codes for CASSRRLAGNYEQYF.

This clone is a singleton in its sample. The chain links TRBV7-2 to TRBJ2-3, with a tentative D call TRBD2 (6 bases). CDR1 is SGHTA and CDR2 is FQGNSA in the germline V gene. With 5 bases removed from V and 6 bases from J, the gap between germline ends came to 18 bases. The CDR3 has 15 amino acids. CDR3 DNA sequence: TGTGCCAGCAGCCTCGGGGGTCCTAACCCTGATACGCAGTATTTT. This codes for CASSLGGPNPDTQYF. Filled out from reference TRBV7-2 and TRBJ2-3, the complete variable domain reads GAGVSQSPSNKVTEKGKDVELRCDPISGHTALYWYRQSLGQGLEFLIYFQGNSAPDKSGLPSDRFSAERTGGSVSTLTIQRTQQEDSAVYLCASSLGGPNPDTQYFGPGTRLTVL.

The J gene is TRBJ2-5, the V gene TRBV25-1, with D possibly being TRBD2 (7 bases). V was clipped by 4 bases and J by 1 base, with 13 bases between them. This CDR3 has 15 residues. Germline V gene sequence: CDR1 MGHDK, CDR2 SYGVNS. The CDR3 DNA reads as TGTGCCAGCAGTGTTGGGGGCGGGGGCCAAGAGACCCAGTACTTC. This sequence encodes CASSVGGGGQETQYF.

CDR3 DNA: TGTGCCACCAGCAGAGATCTGTCGGACAGTTGGTACTCTGGAAACACCATATATTTT. It is translated as CATSRDLSDSWYSGNTIYF. The chain joins TRBV15 to TRBJ1-3; possibly TRBD1 for D (6 bases). Trimming cost V 0 bases and J 0 bases, with 18 bases left between them. CDR1 and CDR2 from the germline V gene are LNHNV and YYDKDF (reference sequence). This CDR3 region has 19 residues.

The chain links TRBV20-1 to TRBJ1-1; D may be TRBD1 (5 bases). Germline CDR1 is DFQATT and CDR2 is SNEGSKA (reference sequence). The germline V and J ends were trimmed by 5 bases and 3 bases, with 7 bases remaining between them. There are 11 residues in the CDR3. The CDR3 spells CSAGGDTEAFF. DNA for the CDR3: TGCAGTGCTGGGGGGGACACTGAAGCTTTCTTT.

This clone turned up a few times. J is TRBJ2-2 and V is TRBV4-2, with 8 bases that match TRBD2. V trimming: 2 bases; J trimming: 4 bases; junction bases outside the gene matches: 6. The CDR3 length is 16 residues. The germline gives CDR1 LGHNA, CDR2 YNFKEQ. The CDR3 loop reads CASSQRVAGRTGELFF. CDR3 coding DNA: TGTGCCAGCAGCCAACGTGTAGCGGGGCGCACCGGGGAGCTGTTTTTT.

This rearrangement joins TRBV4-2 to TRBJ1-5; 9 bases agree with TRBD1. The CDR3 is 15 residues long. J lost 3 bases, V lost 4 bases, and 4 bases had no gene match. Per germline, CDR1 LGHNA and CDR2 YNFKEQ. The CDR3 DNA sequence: TGTGCCAGCAGCCTCCGGACAGGGGACAATCAGCCCCAGCATTTT. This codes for CASSLRTGDNQPQHF.

The CDR3, as DNA: TGTGCCAGCTCACCAGTGGAGGGGTATGGCTACACCTTC. This sequence encodes CASSPVEGYGYTF. This rearrangement joins TRBV18 to TRBJ1-2; TRBD1 might be the D (5 bases). Germline V gives CDR1 KGHSH, CDR2 LQKENI. The V gene lost 2 bases and the J gene lost 5 bases, with 9 bases spanning the gap. The CDR3 contains 13 residues.

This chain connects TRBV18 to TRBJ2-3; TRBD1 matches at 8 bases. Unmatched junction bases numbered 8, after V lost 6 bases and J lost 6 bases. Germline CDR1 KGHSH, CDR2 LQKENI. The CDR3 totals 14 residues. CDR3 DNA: TGTGCCAGCTCCCGCAGGGGGCGCGTGGATACGCAGTATTTT. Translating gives CASSRRGRVDTQYF.